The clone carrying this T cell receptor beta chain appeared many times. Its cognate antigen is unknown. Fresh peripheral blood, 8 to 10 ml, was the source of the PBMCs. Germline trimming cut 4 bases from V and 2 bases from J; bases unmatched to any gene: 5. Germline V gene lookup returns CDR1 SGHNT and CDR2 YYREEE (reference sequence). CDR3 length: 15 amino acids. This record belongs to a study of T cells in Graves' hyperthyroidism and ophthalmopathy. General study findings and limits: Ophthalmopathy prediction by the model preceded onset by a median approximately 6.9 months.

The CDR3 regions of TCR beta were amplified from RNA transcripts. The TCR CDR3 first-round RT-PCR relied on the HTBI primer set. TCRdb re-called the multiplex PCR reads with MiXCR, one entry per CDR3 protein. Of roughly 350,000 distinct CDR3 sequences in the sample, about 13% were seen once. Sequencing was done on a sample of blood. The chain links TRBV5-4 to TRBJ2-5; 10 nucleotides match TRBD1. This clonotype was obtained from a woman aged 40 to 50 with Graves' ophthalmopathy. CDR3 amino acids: CASSARTGGQETQYF. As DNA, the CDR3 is TGTGCCAGCAGCGCCAGGACAGGGGGTCAAGAGACCCAGTACTTC.